A selection of T cell receptor beta chains follows, all from one sample in a study of CD8+CD57+ T cells in acquired aplastic anemia. A single record per CDR3 protein comes from TCRdb applying MiXCR to the reads. The table lists just over 200,000 distinct CDR3 sequences, about 60% of them singletons, with about three fifths in the top ten. The specimen was sorted CD4+, CD8+, or CD8+CD57+ T cells (not recorded which) from PBMCs. All receptors come from a human donor with aplastic anemia. The CDR3 runs from the conserved cysteine through the conserved F or W. Each record gives: J gene, clone size, D gene, CDR3 length, V gene, CDR3 protein, CDR3 DNA. D genes are given only for firm matches. The size field is filled for only some rows; it gives once, few, many or a size class.

TRBJ1-3 | - | - | 15 | TRBV19 | CASSIRDYSGNTIYF | TGTGCCAGTAGTATACGGGACTACTCTGGAAACACCATATATTTT
TRBJ2-1 | many | TRBD2 | 10 | TRBV10-2 | CASCGGEQFF | TGCGCCAGCTGCGGGGGTGAGCAGTTCTTC
TRBJ1-2 | few | TRBD1 | 17 | TRBV20-1 | CSARGLSGTGGGYGYTF | TGCAGTGCTAGAGGTCTCTCAGGGACAGGGGGCGGGTATGGCTACACCTTC
TRBJ2-7 | few | TRBD1 | 14 | TRBV5-1 | CASSTGQPNYEQYF | TGCGCCAGCAGCACGGGACAGCCAAACTACGAGCAGTACTTC
TRBJ1-3 | - | - | 12 | TRBV7-2 | CASSLGGNTIYF | TGTGCCAGCAGCTTAGGAGGGAACACCATATATTTT
TRBJ1-6 | - | - | 15 | TRBV20-1 | CSARSPGMNNSPLHF | TGCAGTGCTAGATCCCCCGGGATGAATAATTCACCCCTCCACTTT
TRBJ2-7 | - | - | 14 | TRBV9 | CASSVGPGGGEQYF | TGTGCCAGCAGCGTCGGACCAGGTGGTGGCGAGCAGTACTTC
TRBJ2-5 | few | TRBD1 | 13 | TRBV19 | CASSRRDSETQYF | TGTGCCAGTAGCCGCCGGGACAGCGAGACCCAGTACTTC
TRBJ1-5 | many | TRBD1 | 17 | TRBV7-9 | CASSPARDRVKDQPQHF | TGTGCCAGCAGCCCCGCCCGGGACAGGGTAAAGGATCAGCCCCAGCATTTT
TRBJ2-2 | once | - | 16 | TRBV24-1 | CATSDFARLNTGELFF | TGTGCCACCAGTGATTTCGCCAGGTTGAACACCGGGGAGCTGTTTTTT
TRBJ2-1 | - | TRBD1 | 11 | TRBV30 | CAWFDRDEQFF | TGTGCCTGGTTCGACAGGGACGAGCAGTTCTTC
TRBJ1-2 | - | TRBD1 | 17 | TRBV15 | CATSRRQGARINYGYTF | TGTGCCACCAGCCGGAGACAGGGGGCGAGGATTAACTATGGCTACACCTTC
TRBJ2-5 | few | TRBD1 | 14 | TRBV7-6 | CASSLRGGGETQYF | TGTGCCAGCAGCTTAAGAGGGGGCGGAGAGACCCAGTACTTC
TRBJ1-1 | - | - | 18 | TRBV7-9 | CASSQDGGRAHMNTEAFF | TGCGCCAGCAGCCAAGACGGGGGGCGGGCTCACATGAACACTGAAGCTTTCTTT
TRBJ2-1 | - | - | 14 | TRBV3-1 | CASSQGILANEQFF | TGTGCCAGCAGCCAAGGTATCCTTGCGAATGAGCAGTTCTTC
TRBJ1-1 | few | TRBD1 | 14 | TRBV20-1 | CSARDQATGGGAFF | TGCAGTGCTAGAGATCAGGCTACAGGGGGCGGAGCTTTCTTT
TRBJ2-1 | - | - | 15 | TRBV24-1 | CATSDPGATYNEQFF | TGTGCCACCAGTGACCCAGGGGCTACATACAATGAGCAGTTCTTC
TRBJ2-7 | once | - | 12 | TRBV2 | CASTRDLYEQYF | TGTGCCAGCACCCGGGACCTCTACGAGCAGTACTTC
TRBJ2-7 | once | - | 14 | TRBV19 | CASSIKGSPYEQYF | TGTGCCAGTAGTATAAAGGGGTCCCCCTACGAGCAGTACTTC
TRBJ2-7 | - | - | 15 | TRBV15 | CASSSGGGGGYEQYF | TGTGCCAGCAGCTCAGGGGGGGGGGGCGGGTACGAGCAGTACTTC
TRBJ2-5 | - | - | 12 | TRBV9 | CASSFRGETQYF | TGTGCCAGCAGCTTCCGGGGTGAGACCCAGTACTTC
TRBJ2-5 | - | TRBD1 | 13 | TRBV12-5 | CASGPGTGETQYF | TGTGCTAGTGGTCCTGGGACAGGGGAGACCCAGTACTTC
TRBJ2-1 | once | - | 15 | TRBV15 | CATSRALDPNNEQFF | TGTGCCACCAGCAGAGCCCTGGACCCCAACAATGAGCAGTTCTTC
TRBJ2-3 | few | - | 18 | TRBV7-9 | CASSLDPPAGQSTDTQYF | TGTGCCAGCAGCCTAGACCCCCCCGCGGGACAGAGCACAGATACGCAGTATTTT